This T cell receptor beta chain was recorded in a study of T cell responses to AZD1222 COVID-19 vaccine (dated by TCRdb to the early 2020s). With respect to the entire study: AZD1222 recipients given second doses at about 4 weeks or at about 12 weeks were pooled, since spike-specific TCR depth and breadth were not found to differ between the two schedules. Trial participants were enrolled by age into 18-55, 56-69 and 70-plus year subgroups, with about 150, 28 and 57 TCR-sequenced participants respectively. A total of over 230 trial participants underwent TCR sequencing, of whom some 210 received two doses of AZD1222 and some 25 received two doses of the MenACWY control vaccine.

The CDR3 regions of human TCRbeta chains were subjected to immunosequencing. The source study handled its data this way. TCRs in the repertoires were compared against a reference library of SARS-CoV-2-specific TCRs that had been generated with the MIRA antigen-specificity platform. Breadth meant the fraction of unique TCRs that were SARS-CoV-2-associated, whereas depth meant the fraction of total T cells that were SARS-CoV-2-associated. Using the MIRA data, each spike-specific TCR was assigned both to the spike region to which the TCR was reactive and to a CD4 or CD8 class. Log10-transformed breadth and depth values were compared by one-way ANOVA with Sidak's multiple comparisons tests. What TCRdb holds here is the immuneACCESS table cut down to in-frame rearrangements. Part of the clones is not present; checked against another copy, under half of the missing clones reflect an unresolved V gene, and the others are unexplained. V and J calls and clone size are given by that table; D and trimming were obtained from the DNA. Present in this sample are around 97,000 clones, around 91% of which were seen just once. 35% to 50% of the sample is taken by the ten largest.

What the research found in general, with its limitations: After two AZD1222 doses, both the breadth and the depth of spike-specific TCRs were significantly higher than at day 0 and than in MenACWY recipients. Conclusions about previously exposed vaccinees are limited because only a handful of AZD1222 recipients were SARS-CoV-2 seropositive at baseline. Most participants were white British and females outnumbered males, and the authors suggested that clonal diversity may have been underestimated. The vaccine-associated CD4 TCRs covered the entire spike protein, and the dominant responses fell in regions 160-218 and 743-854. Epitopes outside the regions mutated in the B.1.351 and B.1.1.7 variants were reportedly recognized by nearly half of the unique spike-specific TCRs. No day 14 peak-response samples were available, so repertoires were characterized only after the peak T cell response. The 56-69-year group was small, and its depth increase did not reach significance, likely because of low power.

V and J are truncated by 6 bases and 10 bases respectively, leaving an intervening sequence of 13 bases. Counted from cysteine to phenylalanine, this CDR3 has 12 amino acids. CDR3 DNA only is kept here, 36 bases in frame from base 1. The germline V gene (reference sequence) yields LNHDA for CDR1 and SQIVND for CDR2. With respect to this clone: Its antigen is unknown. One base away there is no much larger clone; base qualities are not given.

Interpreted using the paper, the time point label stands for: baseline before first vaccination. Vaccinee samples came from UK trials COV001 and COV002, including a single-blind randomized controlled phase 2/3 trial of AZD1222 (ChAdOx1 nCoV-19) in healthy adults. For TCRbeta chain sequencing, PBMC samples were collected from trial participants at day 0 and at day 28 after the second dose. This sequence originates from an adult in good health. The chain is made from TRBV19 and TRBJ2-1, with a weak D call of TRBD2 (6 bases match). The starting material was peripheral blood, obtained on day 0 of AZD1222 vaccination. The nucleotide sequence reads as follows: TGTGCCAGTAGACTTAGCGGTCTAGAGCAGTTCTTC. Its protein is CASRLSGLEQFF.